This is a list of T cell receptor beta chains from one sample in a study of cytomegalovirus exposure and HLA in healthy donors. The table came from immunoSEQ multiplex PCR; TCRdb's copy has only in-frame clones and leaves some out. In the table there are about 120,000 clones, over 70% of which are singletons. Input material: PBMCs. The origin of the receptors is a woman between 50 and 59 years old in good health and CMV-seropositive. CDR3s include the opening cysteine and the closing phenylalanine or tryptophan. The D gene is left open where the match is weak. Size is stated for part of the rows, as once, few or many counts, or as a class when the clone is expanded.

>NA|TRBD1|TRBV28|TRBJ1-5
CASSPGQGAGQPQHF
TGTGCCAGCAGTCCGGGACAGGGGGCGGGTCAGCCCCAGCATTTT
>NA|NA|TRBV18|TRBJ1-1
CASSPTREDTEAFF
TGTGCCAGCTCACCAACCAGGGAGGACACTGAAGCTTTCTTT
>NA|NA|TRBV5-6|TRBJ1-1
CASSSPGGTEAFF
TGTGCCAGCAGCTCGCCGGGGGGCACTGAAGCTTTCTTT
>NA|NA|TRBV2|TRBJ2-7
CASSGWTSSNEQYF
TGTGCCAGCAGTGGATGGACATCCTCCAACGAGCAGTACTTC
>few|NA|TRBV18|TRBJ1-5
CASSPNRAGVDQPQHF
TGTGCCAGCTCACCCAACAGGGCCGGGGTTGATCAGCCCCAGCATTTT
>NA|NA|TRBV6-6|TRBJ1-4
CASSQENRAVFEKLFF
TGTGCCAGCAGTCAAGAAAACAGGGCTGTCTTTGAAAAACTGTTTTTT
>few|TRBD1|TRBV6-5|TRBJ2-1
CASSIRDSDNEQFF
TGTGCCAGCAGTATCCGGGACAGCGACAATGAGCAGTTCTTC
>NA|TRBD2|TRBV28|TRBJ2-1
CASSRSGPGLGDNEQFF
TGTGCCAGCAGTCGGTCGGGCCCGGGACTAGGGGACAATGAGCAGTTCTTC
>NA|TRBD1|TRBV19|TRBJ2-7
CASGPGQGVYEQYF
TGTGCCAGTGGACCGGGACAGGGGGTCTACGAGCAGTACTTC
>once|TRBD2|TRBV19|TRBJ2-3
CASSGLAGAEDTQYF
TGTGCCAGTTCAGGACTAGCGGGAGCCGAGGATACGCAGTATTTT